These T cell receptor beta chains were read from a single sample in a study of OX40 agonist ivuxolimab in advanced cancers. Assay: immunoSEQ multiplex PCR; the TCRdb copy retains only in-frame clones and omits some. The sample has some 57,000 clones, approximately 77% seen once. The starting material was CD4+ or CD8+ T cells sorted from blood, obtained in a trial of the OX40 agonist ivuxolimab. All receptors come from an adult with an advanced solid tumor such as melanoma, head and neck, liver or kidney cancer. Each CDR3 is given with its conserved first and last residue. Fields, in order: D gene, clone size, V gene, J gene, CDR3 protein, CDR3 DNA. The D gene is left open where the match is weak. Clone size is not always given. Where it is, it says once, few, many or a class for expanded clones.

>-|-|TRBV10-2|TRBJ2-1
CASTQRNNEQFF
TGCGCCAGCACCCAGAGGAACAATGAGCAGTTCTTC
>TRBD1|-|TRBV18|TRBJ1-2
CASSPVGQGAYGYTF
TGTGCCAGCTCACCAGTCGGACAGGGTGCCTATGGCTACACCTTC
>-|-|TRBV10-1|TRBJ2-3
CASSEDSYSTDTQYF
TGCGCCAGCAGTGAGGACTCTTACAGCACAGATACGCAGTATTTT
>-|-|TRBV6-5|TRBJ1-2
CASSYGRSANYGYTF
TGTGCCAGCAGTTACGGTCGGTCAGCAAACTATGGCTACACCTTC
>TRBD1|medium-sized|TRBV7-9|TRBJ1-2
CASSWDRYGYTF
TGTGCCAGCAGCTGGGACAGGTATGGCTACACCTTC
>-|-|TRBV10-2|TRBJ2-7
CASRTGEETGEQYF
TGCGCTAGCAGAACAGGGGAGGAAACGGGGGAGCAGTACTTC
>-|-|TRBV30|TRBJ1-6
CAWMERHLYGSPLHF
TGTGCCTGGATGGAACGGCACCTCTACGGTTCACCCCTCCACTTT
>-|few|TRBV10-3|TRBJ1-5
CAISESTAGSQPQHF
TGTGCCATCAGTGAGTCGACAGCGGGGAGTCAGCCCCAGCATTTT
>-|-|TRBV9|TRBJ2-1
CASSADPGGSEQFF
TGTGCCAGCAGCGCCGACCCCGGAGGGAGTGAGCAGTTCTTC
>-|-|TRBV10-2|TRBJ2-1
CASSVDSGLNEQFF
TGCGCCAGCAGTGTCGACAGCGGGCTCAATGAGCAGTTCTTC
>TRBD1|-|TRBV4-3|TRBJ1-2
CASSQLYRDSSYGYTF
TGCGCCAGCAGCCAATTATACCGGGACAGCTCCTATGGCTACACCTTC
>-|once|TRBV7-9|TRBJ2-1
CASSPRGSSGSEQFF
TGTGCCAGCAGCCCAAGGGGTAGCTCGGGGTCTGAGCAGTTCTTC
>-|-|TRBV5-1|TRBJ2-4
CASSLEPVGLNIQYF
TGCGCCAGCAGCTTGGAACCGGTCGGGCTAAACATTCAGTACTTC
>-|-|TRBV6-6|TRBJ1-1
CASSYGKAEAFF
TGTGCCAGCAGTTACGGAAAAGCTGAAGCTTTCTTT
>-|-|TRBV2|TRBJ2-7
CASTMASFGYEQYF
TGTGCCAGCACCATGGCAAGTTTCGGCTACGAGCAGTACTTC
>-|-|TRBV5-1|TRBJ1-2
CASSLGFYGYTF
TGCGCCAGCAGCTTGGGGTTCTATGGCTACACCTTC
>TRBD2|few|TRBV27|TRBJ2-7
CASSFGAGESEQYF
TGTGCCAGCAGTTTTGGAGCGGGAGAGAGCGAGCAGTACTTC
>TRBD2|-|TRBV4-2|TRBJ2-7
CASSLTSGTYEQYF
TGTGCCAGCAGCTTGACTAGCGGGACCTACGAGCAGTACTTC
>-|-|TRBV27|TRBJ2-1
CASSFSYRRGKNEQFF
TGTGCCAGCAGTTTCAGTTATCGAAGGGGGAAGAATGAGCAGTTCTTC
>TRBD2|once|TRBV11-2|TRBJ2-7
CASSTYGGGRSYEQYF
TGTGCCAGCAGCACCTATGGAGGCGGGAGGAGCTACGAGCAGTACTTC
>TRBD1|-|TRBV19|TRBJ1-2
CASRTRDRDYGYTF
TGTGCCAGTAGAACCCGGGACAGGGACTATGGCTACACCTTC
>-|-|TRBV27|TRBJ2-5
CASSLSSVTQETQYF
TGTGCCAGCAGTTTATCCTCGGTTACTCAAGAGACCCAGTACTTC
>TRBD2|-|TRBV7-2|TRBJ2-7
CASSFSGRGSYEQYF
TGTGCCAGCAGCTTTAGCGGGAGGGGGAGCTACGAGCAGTACTTC
>TRBD1|-|TRBV14|TRBJ2-7
CASSYGTATLYEQYF
TGTGCCAGCAGCTACGGGACAGCGACCCTCTACGAGCAGTACTTC
>-|few|TRBV30|TRBJ2-7
CAWSEGLVGYEQYF
TGTGCCTGGAGTGAAGGTTTAGTAGGTTACGAGCAGTACTTC
>TRBD2|-|TRBV7-2|TRBJ2-2
CASSLAGGSGELFF
TGTGCCAGCAGCTTGGCGGGAGGAAGCGGGGAGCTGTTTTTT
>TRBD1|-|TRBV23-1|TRBJ2-3
CASEGQGSASGCTDTQYF
TGCGCCAGCGAGGGACAGGGTTCGGCTAGCGGCTGCACAGATACGCAGTATTTT
>TRBD1|-|TRBV11-3|TRBJ2-2
CASSLGSGGLGTGELFF
TGTGCCAGCAGCTTAGGGTCAGGGGGCCTGGGCACCGGGGAGCTGTTTTTT
>-|-|TRBV2|TRBJ1-1
CASSDPGDRAFF
TGTGCCAGCAGTGACCCGGGCGATAGGGCTTTCTTT
>TRBD1|-|TRBV27|TRBJ2-3
CASSPRQGMGTDTQYF
TGTGCCAGCAGCCCGCGACAGGGGATGGGTACAGATACGCAGTATTTT
>-|-|TRBV5-1|TRBJ2-2
CASSLGRDGELFF
TGCGCCAGCAGCTTAGGCAGGGACGGGGAGCTGTTTTTT
>TRBD1|once|TRBV7-2|TRBJ2-7
CASSWDRLYEQYF
TGTGCCAGCAGTTGGGACAGGCTCTACGAGCAGTACTTC
>-|once|TRBV25-1|TRBJ1-1
CASRPSLGNTEAFF
TGTGCCAGCCGCCCATCCCTGGGCAACACTGAAGCTTTCTTT
>TRBD1|-|TRBV7-9|TRBJ1-1
CASSPIRTGETEAFF
TGTGCCAGCAGCCCCATCCGGACAGGGGAGACTGAAGCTTTCTTT
>TRBD2|-|TRBV27|TRBJ2-3
CASRSGTSGADTQYF
TGTGCCAGCAGGTCCGGGACTAGCGGGGCAGATACGCAGTATTTT
>-|-|TRBV11-1|TRBJ2-3
CASSLDLSTDTQYF
TGTGCCAGCAGCTTAGATTTGAGCACAGATACGCAGTATTTT
>-|-|TRBV7-2|TRBJ2-3
CASSTYTDTQYF
TGTGCCAGCAGCACCTACACGGATACGCAGTATTTT
>TRBD2|-|TRBV19|TRBJ2-5
CASRKAGSQETQYF
TGTGCCAGTAGAAAAGCGGGATCTCAAGAGACCCAGTACTTC
>-|-|TRBV7-9|TRBJ1-1
CASSAGPPTDGTEAFF
TGTGCCAGCAGCGCGGGTCCCCCCACCGACGGCACTGAAGCTTTCTTT
>-|-|TRBV30|TRBJ1-1
CAWSRNRVGTEAFF
TGTGCCTGGAGCCGGAACAGGGTGGGAACTGAAGCTTTCTTT
>-|-|TRBV7-9|TRBJ1-5
CASSLSNQPQHF
TGTGCCAGCAGCTTGTCCAATCAGCCCCAGCATTTT
>-|-|TRBV7-2|TRBJ2-7
CASSLKTAASYEQYF
TGTGCCAGCAGCTTAAAGACAGCGGCCTCCTACGAGCAGTACTTC
>-|-|TRBV11-2|TRBJ2-3
CASSRDVQRTDTQYF
TGTGCCAGCAGCCGGGACGTACAACGCACAGATACGCAGTATTTT